These 29 T cell receptor beta chains were all obtained from the same sample, sequenced in a study of T cell repertoires in cytomegalovirus infection. TCRdb redid the calling of the reads with MiXCR, one entry per CDR3 protein. The sample shows around 450,000 distinct CDR3 sequences, approximately 31% of them seen only once. The sequencing input was PBMCs. Source of these receptors: a human donor in good health (CMV status not recorded). Some clones in this sample may be carry-over from other donors' samples.

This clonotype appeared many times. The chain employs TRBV11-1 and TRBJ1-2; possibly TRBD1 for D (5 bases). With 2 bases removed from V and 6 bases from J, the gap between germline ends came to 13 bases. The CDR3 covers 14 residues. Germline V lookup: CDR1 SGHAT, CDR2 FQDESV (reference sequence). The CDR3 region has the DNA TGTGCCAGCAGCTTAAACCCGGACATCAATGGCTACACCTTC. Translated: CASSLNPDINGYTF.

This clonotype was recorded at least ten times. This sequence joins TRBV7-6 and TRBJ2-5; D perhaps matches TRBD2 (5 bases). Germline CDR1 reads SGHVS; CDR2 reads FNYEAQ. V lost 4 bases to trimming and J lost 0 bases, with 18 bases between them. This CDR3 spans 17 amino acids. DNA for the CDR3: TGTGCCAGCAGCTCCTCAACCCCGCCGGGGAACCAAGAGACCCAGTACTTC. Its protein product is CASSSSTPPGNQETQYF.

This clonotype occurred a few times. The chain recombines TRBV28 with TRBJ1-5; tentative D call: TRBD1 (6 bases). V lost 6 bases to trimming and J lost 2 bases, with 14 bases between them. The germline V gene has CDR1 MDHEN and CDR2 SYDVKM. This CDR3 region has 15 residues. CDR3 region: CASRPGGARNQPQHF. The CDR3 DNA follows: TGTGCCAGCAGGCCGGGGGGGGCCCGCAATCAGCCCCAGCATTTT.

This clonotype was counted a few times. The gene calls are TRBV11-2 and TRBJ2-1; D might be TRBD2 (6 bases). Germline-derived CDR1 and CDR2 are SGHAT and FQNNGV. The ends were cut back, 0 bases at V and 3 bases at J, with 21 bases in the middle. CDR3 size: 19 residues. The CDR3 DNA reads as TGTGCCAGCAGCTTAGATCCGAAGCGGGTGGACACAGTCTACAATGAGCAGTTCTTC. Encoded protein: CASSLDPKRVDTVYNEQFF.

The V gene is TRBV25-1, the J gene TRBJ1-5; D is unresolved. CDR1 is MGHDK and CDR2 is SYGVNS in the germline V gene. V was trimmed by 7 bases and J by 1 base, leaving 20 bases between them. The CDR3 consists of 17 residues. CDR3 protein: CASMPWEAQLSNQPQHF. For the CDR3, the DNA is TGTGCCAGCATGCCCTGGGAGGCGCAGCTAAGCAATCAGCCCCAGCATTTT.

In its sample, this clonotype was seen a few times. This sequence joins TRBV19 and TRBJ1-2, with 7 bases lining up with TRBD1. Germline-derived CDR1 and CDR2 are LNHDA and SQIVND (reference sequence). This CDR3 is 16 amino acids long. Trimming took 7 bases from V and 8 from J; bases not matched to a gene: 19. DNA for the CDR3: TGTGCCAGTACCAACCCAACGGAGGGAAACAGGGGCGGCTACACCTTC. Protein: CASTNPTEGNRGGYTF.

There are a few counts of this clonotype. This rearrangement joins TRBV5-4 to TRBJ1-1; a possible D gene is TRBD1 (6 bases). Germline lookup yields CDR1 SGHNT and CDR2 YYREEE (reference sequence). This CDR3 has 13 amino acids. V lost 3 bases to trimming and J lost 7 bases, with 13 bases between them. The CDR3 here is CASSSRQAREAFF. The CDR3, as DNA: TGTGCCAGCAGCTCCCGACAGGCCCGTGAAGCTTTCTTT.

The chain recombines TRBV7-8 with TRBJ2-5, with D possibly being TRBD1 (5 bases). Trimming removed 5 bases at V and 2 bases at J, with 15 bases between. The germline CDR1 and CDR2 sequences are SGHVS and FQNEAQ. This CDR3 has 15 amino acids. CDR3 region: CASSITGRVQETQYF. In DNA form, the CDR3 reads TGTGCCAGCAGCATCACGGGCAGGGTGCAAGAGACCCAGTACTTC.

This clonotype was detected many times. V gene TRBV7-6 combines with J gene TRBJ2-1; D is possibly TRBD2 (6 bases). V lost 4 bases, J lost 8 bases, and 12 bases lay in between. The CDR3 has 13 residues. In germline, CDR1 is SGHVS, CDR2 FNYEAQ. Here the CDR3 reads CASSSRPGDEQFF. CDR3 in DNA: TGTGCCAGCAGCTCCCGACCGGGGGATGAGCAGTTCTTC.

This rearrangement joins TRBV5-4 to TRBJ1-6; D is ambiguous. Trimming took 4 bases from V and 0 from J, leaving 14 bases between them. This CDR3 comprises 17 residues. Germline V gene lookup returns CDR1 SGHNT and CDR2 YYREEE (reference sequence). CDR3 sequence reads: CASSVDSRSSYNSPLHF. CDR3 coding DNA: TGTGCCAGCAGCGTGGACTCACGAAGCTCCTATAATTCACCCCTCCACTTT.

This clonotype turned up a few times. The gene calls are TRBV7-9 and TRBJ2-2, with D maybe TRBD1 (5 bases). Germline V gene data show CDR1 as SEHNR and CDR2 as FQNEAQ (reference sequence). This CDR3 contains 12 residues. V was cut by 8 bases and J by 6 bases, with 10 bases left in between. The CDR3, as DNA: TGTGCCAGCGGACAACGGCCCGGGGAGCTGTTTTTT. It is translated as CASGQRPGELFF. The variable domain in full, with the rest retrieved from reference TRBV7-9 and TRBJ2-2, is DTGVSQNPRHKITKRGQNVTFRCDPISEHNRLYWYRQTLGQGPEFLTYFQNEAQLEKSRLLSDRFSAERPKGSFSTLEIQRTEQGDSAMYLCASGQRPGELFFGEGSRLTVL.

This clonotype was recorded a few times. V is TRBV11-2 and J is TRBJ2-3, with 10 bases that match TRBD2. CDR1 and CDR2 from the germline V gene are SGHAT and FQNNGV. The CDR3 consists of 15 residues. Trimming removed 6 bases from V and 2 bases from J; junction bases left unmatched: 5. CDR3 residues: CASRPLAGATDTQYF. Here the CDR3 DNA reads TGTGCCAGCAGACCCCTAGCGGGGGCCACAGATACGCAGTATTTT.

Notes on this clonotype: Compared with germline, one end of the junction differs, possibly owing to a read error. The DNA for the CDR3 is TGTGCCAGCTCACCGGGGATAGGTGTGGGCACAGATGCGCAGTATTTT. Amino acids: CASSPGIGVGTDAQYF. The V and J genes are TRBV18 and TRBJ2-3; no clear D. Germline V gives CDR1 KGHSH, CDR2 LQKENI. The CDR3 runs to 16 residues.

In the case of this clonotype: At one of its ends the junction is not consistent with the germline gene, which may arise from a read error. The chain couples TRBV4-1 to TRBJ1-2; D is unresolved. Germline V CDR1 and CDR2: MGHRA, YSYEKL. CDR3 size: 13 residues. Here the CDR3 DNA reads TGCGCCAGCAGTCAAGCCTCTAACTATGGCTACACCTTC. The encoded protein is CASSQASNYGYTF.

This clonotype was picked up a small number of times. The chain uses TRBV11-2 and TRBJ2-5; perhaps D is TRBD1 or TRBD2 (6 bases each). CDR1 SGHAT and CDR2 FQNNGV come from the germline V gene. The CDR3 loop spans 18 amino acids. Trimming shortened V by 2 bases and J by 3 bases, and 22 bases separated the two germline ends. CDR3 in amino acids: CASSLPRGGLGREETQYF. The CDR3 DNA reads TGTGCCAGCAGCTTACCACGAGGGGGGCTCGGGCGAGAAGAGACCCAGTACTTC.

The J gene is TRBJ2-2, the V gene TRBV27; maybe TRBD2 (5 bases). This CDR3 contains 18 residues. Between the trimmed V and J ends, which lost 4 bases and 4 bases, there was a span of 22 bases. Germline values: CDR1 MNHEY, CDR2 SMNVEV (reference sequence). The CDR3 sequence: CASSSLGLSLAGTGELFF. The CDR3 nucleotides are TGTGCCAGCAGTTCCCTGGGCCTAAGCCTTGCGGGCACCGGGGAGCTGTTTTTT.

Remarks on this clonotype: The CDR3 carries no conserved terminal phenylalanine or tryptophan, so it likely arises from a read error. This chain uses TRBV11-2 with TRBJ2-3; TRBD1 is a possible D gene (5 bases). CDR1 is SGHAT, CDR2 FQNNGV, per germline. The ends were cut back, 5 bases at V and 2 bases at J, with 14 bases in the middle. The CDR3 spans 15 residues. The CDR3 DNA sequence: TGTGCCAGCAGCGTCCGACAGACCTACACAGATACGCAGTATTGT. Amino acid sequence: CASSVRQTYTDTQYC.

The sample holds many counts of this clonotype. The gene calls are TRBV12-3 or TRBV12-4 and TRBJ1-1; D is possibly TRBD1 (5 bases). Trimming removed 8 bases from V and 1 base from J, with 20 bases in between. The CDR3 totals 16 residues. The CDR3 DNA reads as TGTGCCAGCCGAAACGCAGGGTACGGGGGGAACACTGAAGCTTTCTTT. Encoded protein: CASRNAGYGGNTEAFF.

The chain recombines TRBV11-2 with TRBJ2-3; 11 nucleotides align to TRBD2. The CDR3 sequence is 16 residues long. Trimming cost V 3 bases and J 4 bases; bases outside gene matches: 6. Germline V gene sequence: CDR1 SGHAT, CDR2 FQNNGV. The CDR3 protein is CASSFSGGAFPDTQYF. The CDR3 DNA is TGTGCCAGCAGCTTTAGCGGGGGGGCCTTTCCAGATACGCAGTATTTT.

The V and J genes are TRBV7-2 and TRBJ1-1, with D hard to call. V lost 4 bases and J 0 bases, leaving 15 bases between the germline ends. This CDR3 has 16 residues. From germline, CDR1 is SGHTA and CDR2 FQGNSA. The CDR3 spells CASSSPAGSMNTEAFF. Written as DNA, the CDR3 is TGTGCCAGCAGCTCGCCCGCTGGGTCAATGAACACTGAAGCTTTCTTT.

This rearrangement joins TRBV6-6 to TRBJ1-5; 7 nucleotides line up with TRBD1. The CDR3 extends over 16 amino acids. CDR1 and CDR2 from the germline V gene are MNHNY and SVGAGI (reference sequence). Germline trimming cut 2 bases from V and 1 base from J; bases unmatched to any gene: 5. The CDR3 protein is CASSYGVRGSNQPQHF. Here the CDR3 DNA reads TGTGCCAGCAGTTACGGCGTCAGGGGGAGCAATCAGCCCCAGCATTTT.

This clonotype appeared a few times. V usage is TRBV27 and J usage is TRBJ2-3, with 8 positions matching TRBD1. After removal of 2 bases from V and 4 bases from J, the junction contained 8 bases not matched to a gene. This CDR3 spans 16 amino acids. The V gene's germline CDR1 is MNHEY and CDR2 SMNVEV (reference sequence). The CDR3 DNA follows: TGTGCCAGCAGTTTAAGGACAGGGATGGTCGCAGATACGCAGTATTTT. This codes for CASSLRTGMVADTQYF.

This sequence joins TRBV5-4 and TRBJ2-5; D may be TRBD2 (5 bases). With 1 base removed from V and 5 bases from J, the gap between germline ends came to 15 bases. CDR1 SGHNT and CDR2 YYREEE come from the germline V gene (reference sequence). The CDR3 sequence is 15 residues long. In DNA form, the CDR3 reads TGTGCCAGCAGCTTGCTCGAGCGGACTGCGGAGACCCAGTACTTC. Protein product: CASSLLERTAETQYF.

The table lists this clonotype with a few counts. This chain joins TRBV5-1 and TRBJ2-1; no definite D call. Looked up from germline, CDR1 is SGHRS and CDR2 is YFSETQ. CDR3 length equals 14 residues. The V and J ends lost 6 bases and 12 bases respectively, with 22 bases between them. CDR3 DNA sequence: TGCGCCAGCATGGCGACACCTTCGCTTCAGGTGCAGTTCTTC. Translating gives CASMATPSLQVQFF.

This clonotype was picked up many times. The rearrangement links TRBV19 to TRBJ2-1, with D maybe TRBD2 (5 bases). Trimming stripped 6 bases from V and 0 bases from J, with 12 bases between. The CDR3 is made up of 15 amino acids. Germline V gives CDR1 LNHDA, CDR2 SQIVND (reference sequence). This CDR3 reads CASRRQGLSYNEQFF. The CDR3 coding sequence is TGTGCCAGTAGGCGCCAAGGACTCTCCTACAATGAGCAGTTCTTC.

Concerning this clonotype: A read error may account for a junction end that differs from germline. V is TRBV12-3 or TRBV12-4 and J is TRBJ1-1; maybe TRBD1 (6 bases). CDR3 length equals 14 residues. CDR3 amino acids: CASSMITGITEAFF. In nucleotides, the CDR3 is TGTGCAAGCAGTATGATCACAGGGATCACTGAAGCTTTCTTT.

This clonotype was seen once. The J gene is TRBJ2-1, the V gene TRBV7-6; D is unclear. The length of the CDR3 is 14 residues. V was clipped by 1 base and J by 8 bases, with 12 bases between them. Looked up from germline, CDR1 is SGHVS and CDR2 is FNYEAQ. Here the CDR3 DNA reads TGTGCCAGCAGCTTAGGAGGAGCTTTCGATGAGCAGTTCTTC. Amino acids: CASSLGGAFDEQFF.

The chain has TRBV4-2 and TRBJ1-1; D unresolved. Germline lookup yields CDR1 LGHNA and CDR2 YNFKEQ. The germline V and J ends were trimmed by 0 bases and 4 bases, with 15 bases remaining between them. The CDR3 is 16 residues long. The CDR3 region is CASSQDLPKSGTEAFF. The CDR3 DNA is TGTGCCAGCAGCCAAGATCTCCCAAAATCGGGCACTGAAGCTTTCTTT.

This clonotype has ten or more counts. This chain connects TRBV7-2 to TRBJ1-1; no definite D call. The CDR3 length is 13 residues. V dropped 5 bases and J dropped 1 base, with 8 bases sitting between them. CDR1 SGHTA and CDR2 FQGNSA come from the germline V gene. CDR3 loop: CASSREPNTEAFF. Written as DNA, the CDR3 is TGTGCCAGCAGCCGGGAGCCGAACACTGAAGCTTTCTTT. Based on the CDR3 plus reference TRBV7-2 and TRBJ1-1, the full variable domain is GAGVSQSPSNKVTEKGKDVELRCDPISGHTALYWYRQSLGQGLEFLIYFQGNSAPDKSGLPSDRFSAERTGGSVSTLTIQRTQQEDSAVYLCASSREPNTEAFFGQGTRLTVV.